This TCR beta chain came from a study of shared clonotypes between healthy human individuals. Germline lookup yields CDR1 MDHEN and CDR2 SYDVKM. The CDR3 covers 15 residues. The germline V and J ends were trimmed by 10 bases and 7 bases, with 20 bases remaining between them. Sequencing was performed with immunoSEQ multiplex PCR; in TCRdb, only in-frame clones are kept and a portion is missing. The sample lists roughly 500,000 clones; roughly 77% were seen once. This clone is a singleton in its sample. The chain is built from TRBV28 and TRBJ1-6; D possibly corresponds to TRBD1 (5 bases). The source of this sequence is a woman aged 40-49 years in good health. Some clones in this sample may be carry-over from other donors' samples. The sample taken for sequencing was PBMCs. This chain's CDR3 is CATSRTTGGNSPLHF. CDR3 in DNA: TGTGCCACCTCGAGGACCACGGGGGGAAATTCACCCCTCCACTTT.